Below, one TCR beta chain is given with its context. This clonotype was recorded at least ten times. What antigen it recognizes has not been identified. No much larger clonotype is one base removed from it; base qualities were not supplied. These data originate in a study of blood T cells in healthy people across ages (dated by TCRdb to the mid-2010s). Broadly, across the study: In model experiments, roughly one uniquely barcoded TCR beta cDNA molecule per two T cells was captured by template switching. Two additional independent replicas of 1 million unique cDNA reads from the same blood draw were analyzed for two donors (one aged 18 to 29 and one aged 80 or older). Donors were grouped into four age groups: young (average roughly 15 years), middle-aged (under 40), aged (around 62) and long-lived (roughly 80). To avoid experimental bias, donors of different ages were spread randomly across the sequencing lanes. Age-related changes in TCR beta repertoire diversity were measured in the study by deep sequencing normalized with unique cDNA molecular identifiers.

Donors were about 36 systemically healthy Caucasian individuals from Russia aged 6 to 90 years. Ten milliliters of peripheral blood were collected from each donor into EDTA-treated Vacutainer tubes. Ficoll-Paque density-gradient centrifugation was used to isolate PBMCs, with at least 6.5 million per sample. Total RNA was extracted from PBMCs with Trizol reagent, with at least 5.5 micrograms obtained per sample. For every donor, an aliquot of PBMCs went through flow cytometry to measure the percentages of naive CD45RAhigh/CD27high T cells. The study at large found these results: There was a strong correlation between observed TCR beta diversity and the percentage of naive T cells measured by flow cytometry. Observed TCR beta diversity per million T cells fell roughly linearly with age, and a significant reduction was already apparent by age about 43. Compared with the aged group, the long-lived group had more naive CD4+ T cells, fewer expanded clones and increased TCR diversity, suggesting age selection. Estimates of total diversity from one million sequenced T cells were regarded as lower bounds and underestimates. Because donor CMV infection status was unknown, age-related changes in expanded clonotypes were potentially confounded. Conclusive comparison of naive and antigen-experienced compartments was prevented by the profiling of bulk unsorted PBMCs.

Including cysteine and phenylalanine, the CDR3 has 12 amino acids. The retained sequence is limited to the CDR3, 36 bases, with the frame set at the first base. CDR1 is given as ENHRY and CDR2 as SYGVKD, both from the germline V gene. V and J lose 2 bases and 5 bases, and a span of 1 base separates them. Library generation was performed with 5' RACE. For sequencing, an Illumina HiSeq 2500 was employed. A second 7 to 11 cycle PCR used a sample-barcoded 5' primer and a J-beta primer mix. A template-switch 5' adaptor carrying 12 random nucleotides introduced a unique molecular identifier onto each TCR beta cDNA molecule. Each sample yielded at least 2.5 million CDR3-containing paired-end reads. All of the RNA was converted into first-strand cDNA using the Mint cDNA synthesis kit, with a TRBC-specific oligonucleotide serving as the primer. After uracil-DNA glycosylase treatment, a first 18-cycle PCR used universal primers M1SS and BC2_uni_R on all cDNA. As for the authors' bioinformatics: Normalization of each sample was performed by random selection of 1 million high-quality reads, each carrying a distinct molecular identifier. Reads sharing molecular identifiers were discarded rather than binned into consensus sequences. MiTCR, set to a Q25 quality threshold and the strictest error-elimination algorithm, was used for CDR3 identification, clonotype clustering and error correction. Lower-bound total TCR beta diversity was estimated with a nonparametric unseen species model using Euler transformation. TCRdb reanalyzed the raw reads on its own, using fastp at Q25 for trimming and MiXCR for clone calling, and kept in-frame beta chains. Rows are combined by CDR3 protein, so each entry shows the most common genes and DNA. TCRdb's processing, not the study's, gives the V and J calls here. The sample yields 910,000 or so distinct CDR3 sequences; roughly half were counted once. In total, the top ten clones hold around 21% of the sample.

This sequence was found in an older woman in good health. Material for sequencing was blood. The rearrangement joined TRBV10-3 to TRBJ1-6; the D gene cannot be resolved reliably. The CDR3 reads CAISENNSPLHF. The DNA reads as follows: TGTGCCATCAGTGAGAATAATTCACCCCTCCACTTT.